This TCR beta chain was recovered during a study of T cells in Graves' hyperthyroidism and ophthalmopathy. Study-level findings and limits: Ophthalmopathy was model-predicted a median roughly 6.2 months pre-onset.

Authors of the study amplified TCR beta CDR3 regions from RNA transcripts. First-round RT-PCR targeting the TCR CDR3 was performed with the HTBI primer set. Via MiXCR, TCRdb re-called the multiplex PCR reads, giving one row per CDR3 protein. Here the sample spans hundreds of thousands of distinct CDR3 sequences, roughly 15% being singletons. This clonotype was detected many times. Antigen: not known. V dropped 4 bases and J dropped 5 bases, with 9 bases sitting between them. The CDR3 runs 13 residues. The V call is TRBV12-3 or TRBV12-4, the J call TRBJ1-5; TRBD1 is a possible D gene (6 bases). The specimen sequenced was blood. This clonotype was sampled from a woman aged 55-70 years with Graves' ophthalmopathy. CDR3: CASSSNRDQPQHF. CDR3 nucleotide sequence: TGTGCCAGCAGTTCAAACAGGGATCAGCCCCAGCATTTT.